This T cell receptor beta chain was sequenced in a study of glioma-infiltrating T cells after dendritic cell vaccination. The CDR3 length is 14 residues. CDR1 and CDR2 from the germline V gene are SGHTA and FQGTGA. The V segment lost 4 bases and the J segment 6 bases; nucleotides outside the gene matches: 3. Time point denoted: after dendritic cell vaccination, including at tumor progression/relapse. Isocitrate dehydrogenase mutation was absent in all glioblastoma patients. TCRdb's table, derived via immunoSEQ multiplex PCR, lists solely in-frame clones and lacks some. The sample shows tens of thousands of clones, 85% of them seen only once.

J is TRBJ2-2 and V is TRBV7-3, with 9 nucleotides matching TRBD1. This TCR was sampled from a human donor with glioblastoma. The material was blood, obtained after dendritic cell vaccination. The CDR3 DNA is TGTGCCAGCAGCTCCACAGGGGGCTCCGGGGAGCTGTTTTTT. This encodes CASSSTGGSGELFF.